This T cell receptor (beta chain) was retrieved from a study of Ad26.COV2.S vaccination and SARS-CoV-2 variants. Trimming left V 3 bases short and J 0 bases short, with 9 bases between. The CDR3 sequence is 14 residues long. Germline V gives CDR1 MNHEY, CDR2 SMNVEV (reference sequence). As to treatment: around 19 received Ad26.COV2.S at low or high dose, single or two shots; 5 received placebo; per-sample allocation not given. On day 63 after the first injection, vaccine and placebo recipients gave samples. An adult donor aged 18-55 years was enrolled in Boston. Measured with immunoSEQ multiplex PCR; TCRdb has only the in-frame clones, and not every one. The sample records a few hundred thousand clones, around 93% being singletons. This clone has more than one count but fewer than ten.

This chain joins TRBV27 and TRBJ2-7; D perhaps matches TRBD1 (6 bases). Specimen: peripheral blood, collected in a trial of Ad26.COV2.S vaccine versus placebo. This TCR was recovered from a person aged 18 to 59 who received the Ad26.COV2.S COVID-19 vaccine or a placebo. This CDR3 is CASSFTGSSYEQYF. DNA for the CDR3: TGTGCCAGCAGTTTTACAGGGAGCTCCTACGAGCAGTACTTC.